This T cell receptor beta chain was documented in a study of beta chain features in type 1 diabetes (dated by TCRdb to 2017 to 2018). Study-wide context: Mean age, gender distribution, total cell number and subset yield did not differ between patients and healthy donors. The study compared the TCRB repertoires of sorted circulating CD4+ T cell subsets in recently diagnosed type 1 diabetes patients with those in matched healthy donors. Regulatory and stem cell-like memory subsets were obtained from only 8 patients and roughly eight healthy donors, while naive and central memory subsets were obtained from all 28 donors. Across all samples, roughly 110,000,000 sorted cells were examined, and cell number per subset correlated strongly with RNA yield. General findings and caveats noted by the study authors: Naive, central memory and regulatory TCRB repertoires appeared more similar among patients than among healthy donors. Patients with type 1 diabetes made fewer insertions and deleted more nucleotides at VDJ recombination sites, implying thymic rearrangement abnormalities. Sequencing cDNA rather than genomic DNA could over-represent highly expressing activated cells, although activation and CD3 levels did not differ between groups. A moderate but significant shortening of TCRB CDR3 length was observed in type 1 diabetes patients in all four CD4+ subsets. Because the HLA sub-analyses included only small numbers of individuals, any influence of HLA type on TCRB rearrangement was left unresolved. Shorter templates might be favored by PCR, yet because patient and control samples were amplified and corrected together, any such skew would affect both groups equally.

Each donor gave one peripheral blood draw, averaging approximately 110 mL, which was collected into heparinised tubes. Using a panel that included CD45RO, CCR7, CD25, CD127, CD95 and CD27, naive, central memory, regulatory and stem cell-like memory CD4+ T cells were sorted on a BD FACSAria II. Every sorted population had a purity above 98%. Right away, PBMCs were isolated by Lymphoprep density gradient centrifugation and were stained directly, with no culture step. So that batch effects would be minimized, each experiment stained and sorted samples in pairs, pairing one healthy donor with one patient. The entire amount of isolated RNA was reverse transcribed using the High Capacity cDNA Reverse Transcription Kit, so the sequenced TCRB transcripts were expressed ones. Naive, central memory and regulatory T cell samples underwent deep immunoSEQ sequencing, averaging approximately 3.5 million total reads per sample. Sorted cells were lysed in RLT buffer, and RNA was extracted using DNase-treated RNeasy Micro or Mini kits according to cell number. Each cell subset was processed on its own to prevent cross-contamination, while patient and healthy donor samples were processed together. The immunoSEQ multiplex PCR was used to amplify TCRB sequences from cDNA, yielding 87-bp fragments that span the CDR3 region. Amplicons were sequenced on the Illumina HiSeq platform. In the paper's pipeline: Synthetic template baselines were used to correct PCR bias computationally, reads within Hamming distance 2 were collapsed, and singletons that could not be merged were discarded. Reads were aligned to IMGT to assign V, D and J genes, CDR3 length, and insertions or deletions at six rearrangement sites. Within each subset, clonotype counts were normalized to sorted cell number, and only after that were true diversity and Gini coefficients computed with the tcR R package. The overlap coefficient, calculated on TCRB nucleotide sequences, was used to quantify repertoire sharing. As a proxy for the pre-selection repertoire, out-of-frame TCRB sequences from naive cells were analyzed. The table comes from immuneACCESS by way of TCRdb, which keeps in-frame sequences with V and J called. Part of the clones is missing from these tables; in studies checked, under half for an unresolved V gene and the rest for unknown reasons. V, J and clone size are taken as reported in that table, and D and trimming were inferred from the DNA itself. In all, the sample holds about 360,000 clones, and approximately 12% of those were seen once. The top ten constitute 0.017% of the sample.

Its CDR3 holds 14 amino acids, cysteine through phenylalanine. Of all the DNA, just the CDR3 is kept, 42 bases in frame from base 1. The germline V gene (reference sequence) gives CDR1 as LNHDA and CDR2 as SQIVND. Trimming at the junction amounts to 3 bases on V and 0 bases on J, and the germline ends lie 9 bases apart. This clone was picked up one time. What this receptor recognizes is not known. Nothing much larger sits one base from this clone, and base qualities are not available. Other DNA sequences of this sample code for an identical CDR3. This receptor was obtained from a man between 18 and 29 years old in good health. Sample: naive CD4+ T cells from blood. Interpreted using the paper, the cell subset or site label stands for: true naive CD4+ T cells. This sequence uses TRBV19 and TRBJ2-7; no D gene is confidently identified. The DNA sequence is given as TGTGCCAGTAGTATCCGAGATAGCTCCTACGAGCAGTACTTC. Translated, it reads CASSIRDSSYEQYF.